This TCR beta chain was sequenced for a study of shared clonotypes between healthy human individuals. Background on the study: Used for every donor were three CD4 naive, three CD4 memory, two CD8 naive and one CD8 memory plate.

General study results and limits: Larger richness was generally estimated for naive than memory subsets. Roughly 5% of naive CD4 clonotypes were common to a handful of donors.

The protocol was immunoSEQ multiplex PCR, while the TCRdb copy is restricted to in-frame clones and leaves out a portion. The table records some 630,000 clones, 60% to 80% of them present only once. Germline trimming cut 2 bases from V and 0 bases from J; bases unmatched to any gene: 1. The CDR3 has 15 amino acids. CDR1 is SGHAT, CDR2 FQNNGV, per germline. The sample holds a few counts of this clone. Its cognate antigen is unknown. The chain is built from TRBV11-2 and TRBJ1-5; 7 bases line up with TRBD1. The sequence was collected from a woman aged 25 to 45 in good health. Sequencing was done on a sample of memory CD4+ T cells sorted from blood. Documented subset: CD45RA-negative fraction. The CDR3 spells CASSLQGVSNQPQHF. DNA for the CDR3: TGTGCCAGCAGCTTACAGGGGGTTAGCAATCAGCCCCAGCATTTT.